This T cell receptor beta chain was obtained from a study of cytomegalovirus exposure and HLA in healthy donors. PCR involved 60 Vbeta and 13 Jbeta primers. Only in-frame clones appear in the TCRdb table, and some are missing; sequencing was by immunoSEQ multiplex PCR. Of a few hundred thousand clones in the sample, about 82% are singletons; the top ten hold 2.9%. The CDR3 loop spans 13 amino acids. V lost 0 bases and J 8 bases, leaving 5 bases between the germline ends. The V gene's germline CDR1 is MNHEY and CDR2 SVGAGI. Comment on this clone: This same CDR3 is encoded by further DNA sequences in the sample.

The clonotype comes from a man younger than 40 in good health and CMV-seronegative. V is TRBV6-5 and J is TRBJ1-6; D remains unclear. Material: PBMCs. The CDR3 protein is CASSYSRDSPLHF. CDR3 coding DNA: TGTGCCAGCAGTTACTCTCGGGATTCACCCCTCCACTTT.